This T cell receptor beta chain was retrieved from a study of shared clonotypes between healthy human individuals. V was pared by 6 bases and J by 4 bases, with 10 bases between. Looked up from germline, CDR1 is MNHEY and CDR2 is SMNVEV (reference sequence). The CDR3 is 13 amino acids. Produced via immunoSEQ multiplex PCR; TCRdb's table is partial and in-frame only. The data contain a few hundred thousand clones, roughly 84% of them singletons. The specimen sequenced was memory CD8+ T cells sorted from blood. Subset noted: CD45RO+ cells pooled with CCR7-negative TemRA cells. The J gene is TRBJ2-1, the V gene TRBV27, with D possibly matching TRBD1 (5 bases). This clonotype was obtained from a man aged 18 to 30 in good health. This CDR3 reads CASRMTEYNEQFF. The CDR3 bases are TGTGCCAGCAGAATGACAGAATACAATGAGCAGTTCTTC.